The clone carrying this TCR beta chain was observed a few times. Its antigen is as yet unknown. The time point: sample taken at primary tumor resection. Tumor, nontumor lung or frozen PBMC supplied whole RNA that was sequenced unsorted. This sample is part of a study of spatial heterogeneity in lung cancer. This CDR3 region has 16 residues. Trimming removed 1 base at V and 1 base at J, with 13 bases between. TCRdb fed the 5' RACE reads into MiXCR, producing one record per CDR3 protein. The sample yields about 27,000 distinct CDR3 sequences, 7.1% seen once. General study findings and limits: Higher tumor mutation counts went along with higher counts of expanded intratumoral alpha and beta TCRs.

The receptor comes from a male donor with early-stage non-small cell lung cancer. Specimen: lung tumor tissue, collected at surgery. This chain links TRBV12-3 or TRBV12-4 with TRBJ1-1; D not resolved. In nucleotides, the CDR3 is TGTGCCAGCAGTTTAGAACTGGAGGGTTGGAACACTGAAGCTTTCTTT. This sequence encodes CASSLELEGWNTEAFF.